This TCR beta chain was captured by sequencing in a study of identical twins. The study's findings and limits: Beta out-of-frame sequences showed weaker excess sharing between twins. Interpretation of the results relied on cross-sectional statistical analysis and not on following the same donors. Insertion counts were lower in abundant cord blood beta clonotypes, a trend that memory repertoires did not show.

TCRdb analysed the 5' RACE reads with MiXCR anew, one entry per CDR3 protein. The table records about 390,000 distinct CDR3 sequences, 9% to 10% of them present only once. Healthy Caucasians, and only they, were the donors. With respect to this clonotype: The antigen remains unidentified.

The TCR originated in a woman aged 50 to 65 in good health. The sequenced sample consisted of naive T cells sorted from blood.

As DNA, the CDR3 is TGCAGCGTTTCGACAGGAGGGATCACTGAAGCTTTCTTT. Residues: CSVSTGGITEAFF. This chain joins TRBV29-1 and TRBJ1-1, with a possible D match to TRBD1 (6 bases). Trimming took off 5 bases at V and 4 bases at J, with 14 bases between the two ends. This CDR3 spans 13 amino acids. Germline CDR1 is SQVTM and CDR2 is ANQGSEA.